Following are 23 T cell receptor beta chains from one sample sequenced in a study of radiotherapy plus CTLA-4 blockade in lung cancer. Clones were read by immunoSEQ multiplex PCR, and TCRdb kept only the in-frame ones, dropping some. The sample records tens of thousands of clones, over 60% being singletons. The source material was peripheral blood, sampled from a patient treated with radiotherapy plus ipilimumab. These receptors were obtained from a human donor with non-small cell lung cancer that progressed on radiotherapy plus ipilimumab.

A few counts support this clone. The chain is built from TRBV28 and TRBJ2-2; weak D call: TRBD1 (5 bases). V was pared by 6 bases and J by 1 base, with 9 bases between. The CDR3 runs to 14 residues. CDR1 and CDR2 (germline): MDHEN, SYDVKM. CDR3 in amino acids: CASSLGENTGELFF. CDR3 DNA: TGTGCCAGCAGCTTAGGGGAGAACACCGGGGAGCTGTTTTTT.

The chain uses TRBV6-5 and TRBJ1-6, with D perhaps matching TRBD1 (5 bases). CDR1 and CDR2 from the germline V gene are MNHEY and SVGAGI. V was pared by 4 bases and J by 3 bases, with 13 bases between. The CDR3 contains 16 residues. The CDR3 bases are TGTGCCAGCAGTTTCGACGGACACTACTATAATTCACCCCTCCACTTT. It specifies CASSFDGHYYNSPLHF.

The chain recombines TRBV28 with TRBJ2-3; no clear D gene. The CDR3 sequence is 14 residues long. The germline gives CDR1 MDHEN, CDR2 SYDVKM. The V gene lost 7 bases and the J gene lost 2 bases, with 13 bases spanning the gap. The CDR3 sequence is CASTPSALTDTQYF. In DNA, the CDR3 is TGTGCCAGCACCCCGTCGGCTCTCACAGATACGCAGTATTTT.

The chain employs TRBV9 and TRBJ2-7; a possible D gene is TRBD1 (5 bases). V shed 3 bases and J shed 0 bases, with 7 bases lying between them. Germline V CDR1 and CDR2: SGDLS, YYNGEE. This CDR3 has 13 amino acids. The CDR3 sequence is CASSADNSYEQYF. The CDR3 DNA is TGTGCCAGCAGCGCGGACAACTCCTACGAGCAGTACTTC.

This rearrangement joins TRBV14 to TRBJ1-2; D is unclear. V was shortened by 4 bases and J by 4 bases, with 16 bases between the two germline ends. The CDR3 length is 15 residues. Looked up from germline, CDR1 is SGHDN and CDR2 is FVKESK. CDR3 sequence: CASSPSGGRSYGYTF. The CDR3 DNA is TGTGCCAGCAGCCCCAGTGGAGGTCGGAGCTATGGCTACACCTTC.

This chain links TRBV7-9 with TRBJ2-7; no reliable D call. V lost 6 bases to trimming and J lost 3 bases, with 12 bases between them. Germline V gene data show CDR1 as SEHNR and CDR2 as FQNEAQ (reference sequence). CDR3 length: 13 amino acids. CDR3 nucleotides: TGTGCCAGCAGTTACGGCGGAGTCTACGAGCAGTACTTC. Protein: CASSYGGVYEQYF. Filled out from reference TRBV7-9 and TRBJ2-7, the complete variable domain reads DTGVSQNPRHKITKRGQNVTFRCDPISEHNRLYWYRQTLGQGPEFLTYFQNEAQLEKSRLLSDRFSAERPKGSFSTLEIQRTEQGDSAMYLCASSYGGVYEQYFGPGTRLTVT.

This chain connects TRBV5-1 to TRBJ2-2; TRBD1 matches at 8 bases. Unmatched junction bases numbered 8, after V lost 5 bases and J lost 5 bases. The CDR3 extends over 15 amino acids. The germline gives CDR1 SGHRS, CDR2 YFSETQ. CDR3 in amino acids: CASRAGTGGTGELFF. CDR3 in DNA: TGCGCCAGCAGGGCCGGGACAGGAGGGACCGGGGAGCTGTTTTTT.

The J gene is TRBJ2-4, the V gene TRBV28; 10 nucleotides match TRBD2. The germline V gene encodes CDR1 MDHEN and CDR2 SYDVKM. The trim removed 5 bases at V and 7 bases at J, leaving 8 bases unmatched. The CDR3 runs 15 residues. CDR3 DNA sequence: TGTGCCAGCAGTCACAGCGGGAGGGCCTTTAACATTCAGTACTTC. Protein: CASSHSGRAFNIQYF.

The rearrangement links TRBV5-5 to TRBJ2-7, with D unclear. V lost 0 bases and J 5 bases, leaving 9 bases between the germline ends. The germline V gene has CDR1 SGHKS and CDR2 YYEKEE (reference sequence). The CDR3 sequence is 13 residues long. The CDR3 DNA reads TGTGCCAGCAGCTTGGGGGTGCACCACGAGCAGTACTTC. It codes for CASSLGVHHEQYF.

J is TRBJ2-7 and V is TRBV10-3; weak D call: TRBD2 (6 bases). Deletions cut 10 bases from V and 5 bases from J, with 12 bases between. Germline values: CDR1 ENHRY, CDR2 SYGVKD. The CDR3 loop spans 11 amino acids. The CDR3 DNA reads as TGTGCCACCCGATGGGGGGACGAGCAGTACTTC. Amino acids: CATRWGDEQYF.

This chain connects TRBV7-9 to TRBJ2-3, with 7 bases identical to TRBD2. The germline V gene encodes CDR1 SEHNR and CDR2 FQNEAQ (reference sequence). This CDR3 contains 15 residues. The ends lost 0 bases at V and 5 bases at J; junction bases unmatched: 5. The chain's CDR3 is CASSLAAGAVDTQYF. CDR3 DNA: TGTGCCAGCAGCTTAGCGGCGGGAGCGGTAGATACGCAGTATTTT.

The rearrangement joins TRBV6-4 to TRBJ2-2; TRBD1 agrees at 8 bases. The CDR3 consists of 14 residues. Germline V gene data show CDR1 as MRHNA and CDR2 as SNTAGT. The ends lost 6 bases at V and 6 bases at J; junction bases unmatched: 6. CDR3 nucleotide sequence: TGTGCCAGCAGGCAGGGGGCCTGGGCCGGGGAGCTGTTTTTT. The encoded protein is CASRQGAWAGELFF.

As for this clone: Its ends do not fully match the called genes, so a read error is possible. The chain links TRBV18 to TRBJ2-2, with D possibly matching TRBD1 (6 bases). Per the germline V gene, CDR1 is KGHSH and CDR2 is LQKENI. The CDR3 spans 15 residues. CDR3 bases: TGTGCCAGCTCACTTACAGGGCAGAACACCAGGGAGCTGTTTTTT. It translates to CASSLTGQNTRELFF. Full variable domain (missing parts from reference TRBV18 and TRBJ2-2): NAGVMQNPRHLVRRRGQEARLRCSPMKGHSHVYWYRQLPEEGLKFMVYLQKENIIDESGMPKERFSAEFPKEGPSILRIQQVVRGDSAAYFCASSLTGQNTRELFFGEGSRLTVL.

The rearrangement links TRBV6-1 to TRBJ2-5, with a tentative D call TRBD2 (5 bases). The DNA end is more similar to TRBJ2-7, so the J call may be wrong. The CDR3 runs to 14 residues. The germline gives CDR1 MNHNS, CDR2 SASEGT. CDR3 loop: CASGLGIRTYEQYF. The CDR3 nucleotides read TGTGCCAGCGGGCTCGGGATTCGAACCTACGAGCAGTACTTC.

The chain is built from TRBV6-6 and TRBJ1-1; D gene unclear. The CDR3 loop spans 10 amino acids. The germline gives CDR1 MNHNY, CDR2 SVGAGI (reference sequence). V lost 8 bases, J lost 4 bases, and 5 bases lay in between. The CDR3 DNA sequence: TGTGCCAGCTTCGGCACTGAAGCTTTCTTT. Encoded protein: CASFGTEAFF.

This clone was counted between two and nine times. CDR3 loop: CASSSLETQYF. The CDR3 DNA follows: TGTGCCAGCAGCTCGTTAGAGACCCAGTACTTC. This chain joins TRBV5-4 and TRBJ2-5; no clear D gene. Trimming removed 3 bases from V and 4 bases from J, with 4 bases in between. Germline values: CDR1 SGHNT, CDR2 YYREEE (reference sequence). The CDR3 has 11 residues.

The chain uses TRBV6-5 and TRBJ2-5, with TRBD2 as a possible D gene (6 bases). This CDR3 is 15 amino acids long. Germline CDR1 and CDR2: MNHEY and SVGAGI. V gave up 0 bases and J gave up 2 bases, with 10 bases separating them. CDR3 DNA: TGTGCCAGCAGTTACTCCGTGGAGGGGCAAGAGACCCAGTACTTC. Translation gives CASSYSVEGQETQYF.

This chain uses TRBV6-6 with TRBJ2-4; tentative D call: TRBD1 (5 bases). Germline V gives CDR1 MNHNY, CDR2 SVGAGI (reference sequence). Trimming stripped 6 bases from V and 5 bases from J, with 14 bases between. This CDR3 comprises 14 residues. CDR3 in amino acids: CASRFPQTENIQYF. CDR3 nucleotide sequence: TGTGCCAGCAGATTTCCCCAGACAGAAAACATTCAGTACTTC.

In its sample, this clone was seen a few times. The V gene is TRBV14, the J gene TRBJ1-2, with D possibly TRBD1 on 6 matching bases. V lost 4 bases to trimming and J lost 8 bases, with 17 bases between them. This CDR3 region has 14 residues. Germline loops: CDR1 SGHDN, CDR2 FVKESK. CDR3 bases: TGTGCCAGCAGCCCGCTTGGGGGGGCGAGCGGCTACACCTTC. Protein product: CASSPLGGASGYTF.

The chain has TRBV19 and TRBJ1-1; the D is unclear. This CDR3 contains 15 residues. CDR1 is LNHDA and CDR2 is SQIVND in the germline V gene (reference sequence). V was trimmed by 3 bases and J by 1 base, leaving 12 bases between them. The CDR3 loop is CASSIRAVRNTEAFF. The CDR3 DNA is TGTGCCAGTAGTATCCGGGCAGTAAGGAACACTGAAGCTTTCTTT. The variable domain in full, completed from reference TRBV19 and TRBJ1-1, reads DGGITQSPKYLFRKEGQNVTLSCEQNLNHDAMYWYRQDPGQGLRLIYYSQIVNDFQKGDIAEGYSVSREKKESFPLTVTSAQKNPTAFYLCASSIRAVRNTEAFFGQGTRLTVV.

The chain joins TRBV28 to TRBJ2-7; D is ambiguous. CDR1 MDHEN and CDR2 SYDVKM come from the germline V gene. The V gene lost 3 bases and the J gene lost 4 bases, with 7 bases spanning the gap. The CDR3 spans 12 residues. Written as DNA, the CDR3 is TGTGCCAGCAGTTTCCAGGCGTACGAGCAGTACTTC. As protein: CASSFQAYEQYF.

The rearrangement links TRBV6-6 to TRBJ2-7; D might be TRBD2 (6 bases). V was pared by 4 bases and J by 5 bases, with 9 bases between. Per the germline V gene, CDR1 is MNHNY and CDR2 is SVGAGI (reference sequence). CDR3 length: 12 amino acids. The CDR3 protein is CASSLPGDEQYF. CDR3 bases: TGTGCCAGCAGTTTACCGGGGGACGAGCAGTACTTC.

The CDR3 sequence: CASSLEGTSGLMTGDTQYF. The CDR3 coding sequence is TGTGCCAGCAGTCTGGAAGGGACTAGCGGGTTGATGACGGGAGATACGCAGTATTTT. The chain carries TRBV28 and TRBJ2-3, with 12 bases matching TRBD2. The CDR3 loop spans 19 amino acids. Germline CDR1 MDHEN, CDR2 SYDVKM. Germline trimming cut 5 bases from V and 5 bases from J; bases unmatched to any gene: 17.